The 2 T cell receptor beta chains reported below all come from one sample, sequenced in a study of blood T cell repertoires in COVID-19. Profiled with immunoSEQ multiplex PCR; TCRdb holds only in-frame clones, not every one. Among about 190,000 clones, roughly 84% were seen once, and the ten largest hold more than 2.5%. The sample taken for sequencing was PBMCs or T cells enriched from blood (not recorded which). The receptors were sampled from a woman between 25 and 40 years old who had recovered from COVID-19.

The chain combines TRBV10-3 with TRBJ1-5, with 7 bases matching TRBD1. J gave up 1 base and V 10 bases, and 7 bases lay outside the gene matches. This CDR3 has 14 residues. The V gene's germline CDR1 is ENHRY and CDR2 SYGVKD. The CDR3 spells CATRLQGSNQPQHF. The CDR3 DNA follows: TGTGCCACTCGTTTACAGGGGAGCAATCAGCCCCAGCATTTT.

The chain combines TRBV7-3 with TRBJ2-5; TRBD2 aligns across 8 bases. J lost 14 bases, V lost 5 bases, and 16 bases had no gene match. This CDR3 has 14 residues. Germline CDR1 is SGHTA and CDR2 is FQGTGA. CDR3 residues: CASSPTRAGVGLYF. The CDR3 DNA follows: TGTGCCAGCAGCCCCACCAGAGCGGGAGTAGGGTTATACTTC. The full variable domain, its missing parts supplied by reference TRBV7-3 and TRBJ2-5, is GAGVSQTPSNKVTEKGKYVELRCDPISGHTALYWYRQSLGQGPEFLIYFQGTGAADDSGLPNDRFFAVRPEGSVSTLKIQRTERGDSAVYLCASSPTRAGVGLYFGPGTRLLVL.